Listed here are 9 T cell receptor beta chains from one sample, sequenced in a study of regulatory T cells in long-lasting Graves disease. Both iRepertoire HTBI primers and Arm-PCR of CDR3 regions were used to build the TCR beta libraries. TCRdb used MiXCR to reprocess the multiplex PCR reads, holding one entry per CDR3 protein. Among around 250,000 distinct CDR3 sequences listed, about 20% were seen once. This sample's time point: newly diagnosed GD, antithyroid drugs for less than 3 months. With RNA extracted from PBMCs as input, the TCR library was made. This sample was shared with a second study, whose subject was T cells in Graves' hyperthyroidism and ophthalmopathy.

This sample comprised peripheral blood mononuclear cells (PBMCs), obtained at new diagnosis, from a patient treated with antithyroid drugs. The receptor source for this set is a woman aged 25 to 39 with Graves disease.

This clonotype was seen at least ten times. The chain recombines TRBV12-3 or TRBV12-4 with TRBJ1-1; D is perhaps TRBD1 (6 bases). Trimming removed 5 bases from V and 1 base from J, with 11 bases in between. There are 14 residues in the CDR3. The CDR3: CASSLGQKNTEAFF. The CDR3 DNA reads TGTGCCAGCAGTCTTGGACAGAAGAACACTGAAGCTTTCTTT.

This clonotype was recorded a few times. A much more abundant neighbour one base away suggests this may be a read error. The chain is built from TRBV29-1 and TRBJ1-1; the D gene is possibly TRBD1 (5 bases). V was shortened by 6 bases and J by 3 bases, with 11 bases between the two germline ends. The germline CDR1 and CDR2 sequences are SQVTM and ANQGSEA. This CDR3 has 12 residues. The CDR3 nucleotides are TGCAGCGTAAGGATGGGGGACACTGAAGCTTTCTTT. Its protein product is CSVRMGDTEAFF. The whole variable domain, filled in from reference TRBV29-1 and TRBJ1-1, reads SAVISQKPSRDICQRGTSLTIQCQVDSQVTMMFWYRQQPGQSLTLIATANQGSEATYESGFVIDKFPISRPNLTFSTLTVSNMSPEDSSIYLCSVRMGDTEAFFGQGTRLTVV.

This clonotype appeared many times. V and J are TRBV13 and TRBJ1-3, with 8 bases lining up with TRBD1. This CDR3 contains 14 residues. Germline trimming cut 4 bases from V and 1 base from J; bases unmatched to any gene: 0. The germline gives CDR1 PRHDT, CDR2 FYEKMQ (reference sequence). In DNA, the CDR3 is TGTGCCAGCAGCTGGACAGGGTCTGGAAACACCATATATTTT. It encodes CASSWTGSGNTIYF.

The V call is TRBV20-1, the J call TRBJ1-2; D gene uncertain. The germline V gene encodes CDR1 DFQATT and CDR2 SNEGSKA (reference sequence). V was trimmed by 3 bases and J by 3 bases, leaving 2 bases between them. This CDR3 is built from 10 residues. The CDR3 DNA is TGCAGTGCTAGTCACTATGGCTACACCTTC. Protein: CSASHYGYTF.

Concerning this clonotype itself: A read error may explain this, as a much larger clone is one base away. The rearrangement joins TRBV4-1 to TRBJ2-3; D is possibly TRBD2 (6 bases). V was cut by 1 base and J by 1 base, with 12 bases left in between. This CDR3 is 16 amino acids long. The germline V gene encodes CDR1 MGHRA and CDR2 YSYEKL. CDR3 in DNA: TGCGCCAGCAGCCAAGGAGGGACTGGAGGCACAGATACGCAGTATTTT. This gives the protein CASSQGGTGGTDTQYF.

This clonotype was counted ten times or more. The chain has TRBV9 and TRBJ2-1; unclear D gene. The V gene lost 4 bases and the J gene lost 0 bases, with 11 bases spanning the gap. CDR1 is SGDLS and CDR2 is YYNGEE in the germline V gene. The CDR3 is made up of 15 amino acids. CDR3 sequence (DNA): TGTGCCAGCAGCTCAAATGAGGCCTCCTACAATGAGCAGTTCTTC. It specifies CASSSNEASYNEQFF.

This clonotype was seen repeatedly, ten times or more. The V and J genes are TRBV29-1 and TRBJ1-1; TRBD1 aligns across 7 bases. Germline V gene sequence: CDR1 SQVTM, CDR2 ANQGSEA. The trim removed 5 bases at V and 1 base at J, leaving 4 bases unmatched. The CDR3 sequence is 13 residues long. In DNA form, the CDR3 reads TGCAGCGTTACCAGGGGGACGAACACTGAAGCTTTCTTT. Translated, it gives CSVTRGTNTEAFF.

This chain joins TRBV15 and TRBJ2-7, with 11 bases that match TRBD2. In germline, CDR1 is LNHNV, CDR2 YYDKDF (reference sequence). The CDR3 is 16 residues long. With V trimmed by 0 bases and J by 3 bases, 4 bases remained unmatched. The CDR3 nucleotides are TGTGCCACCAGCAGAGACCCTGGACTAGCGGGCTACGAGCAGTACTTC. This sequence encodes CATSRDPGLAGYEQYF.

As regards this clonotype: This likely traces to a read error, being one base from a far larger clone. The chain combines TRBV6-8 with TRBJ1-1; D unresolved. Looked up from germline, CDR1 is MNHGY and CDR2 is SAAAGT. The CDR3 is 11 amino acids. The CDR3 here is CVTGRGTEAFF. The CDR3 DNA is TGTGTCACCGGCAGAGGCACTGAAGCTTTCTTT.